Shown below are 26 T cell receptor beta chains from a single sample sequenced in a study of blood T cell repertoires in COVID-19. TCRdb's copy holds only in-frame clones and misses some; the assay was immunoSEQ multiplex PCR. The sample lists about 110,000 clones, about four fifths seen once, with 11% to 15% in the top ten. Material: peripheral blood. Source of these receptors: an older woman with acute or convalescent COVID-19.

The rearrangement joins TRBV28 to TRBJ1-5, with TRBD1 matching 7 bases. The CDR3 extends over 18 amino acids. Germline V gene sequence: CDR1 MDHEN, CDR2 SYDVKM. V shed 4 bases and J 0 bases; nucleotides not matched to a gene: 12. The CDR3 is CASSSPRWQGDSNQPQHF. As DNA, the CDR3 is TGTGCCAGCAGTTCCCCCCGATGGCAGGGGGATAGCAATCAGCCCCAGCATTTT. The variable domain in full, with the rest retrieved from reference TRBV28 and TRBJ1-5, is DVKVTQSSRYLVKRTGEKVFLECVQDMDHENMFWYRQDPGLGLRLIYFSYDVKMKEKGDIPEGYSVSREKKERFSLILESASTNQTSMYLCASSSPRWQGDSNQPQHFGDGTRLSIL.

The chain couples TRBV29-1 to TRBJ2-7, with 7 bases fitting TRBD1. CDR1 is SQVTM and CDR2 is ANQGSEA in the germline V gene. The CDR3 loop spans 13 amino acids. V lost 6 bases to trimming and J lost 2 bases; unmatched junction nucleotides: 7. The CDR3 DNA follows: TGCAGCGTAAACGCCGGGACAGCCTACGAGCAGTACTTC. Encoded protein: CSVNAGTAYEQYF.

This chain uses TRBV6-6 with TRBJ2-7; 8 positions agree with TRBD1. V lost 6 bases, J lost 5 bases, and 9 bases stayed unmatched. This CDR3 has 14 residues. CDR1 MNHNY and CDR2 SVGAGI come from the germline V gene (reference sequence). Here the CDR3 reads CASSQGAFGNEQYF. CDR3 DNA sequence: TGTGCCAGCAGCCAGGGGGCCTTTGGGAACGAGCAGTACTTC.

There are many counts of this clone. This chain joins TRBV18 and TRBJ1-5; TRBD1 is a possible D gene (6 bases). V lost 4 bases, J lost 2 bases, and 15 bases lay in between. The germline V gene has CDR1 KGHSH and CDR2 LQKENI. The CDR3 contains 16 residues. In DNA, the CDR3 is TGTGCCAGCTCACAGACAAAGGACAGAGGCAATCAGCCCCAGCATTTT. Residues: CASSQTKDRGNQPQHF.

The chain links TRBV7-2 to TRBJ2-7; D is possibly TRBD1 (5 bases). V was cut by 6 bases and J by 3 bases, with 15 bases left in between. CDR3 length: 14 amino acids. Germline V gene sequence: CDR1 SGHTA, CDR2 FQGNSA. The CDR3 bases are TGTGCCAGCAGTTTTACAGGTCTAGACTACGAGCAGTACTTC. This codes for CASSFTGLDYEQYF.

The gene calls are TRBV25-1 and TRBJ2-2; 10 nucleotides align to TRBD1. Germline V gene sequence: CDR1 MGHDK, CDR2 SYGVNS. This CDR3 has 15 amino acids. Losses at the gene ends were 5 bases for V and 5 bases for J; bases not matched to a gene: 5. The CDR3 reads CASSPDRGRTGELFF. Here the CDR3 DNA reads TGTGCCAGCAGTCCTGACAGGGGGCGGACCGGGGAGCTGTTTTTT. The variable domain in full, completed from reference TRBV25-1 and TRBJ2-2, reads EADIYQTPRYLVIGTGKKITLECSQTMGHDKMYWYQQDPGMELHLIHYSYGVNSTEKGDLSSESTVSRIRTEHFPLTLESARPSHTSQYLCASSPDRGRTGELFFGEGSRLTVL.

The gene calls are TRBV5-4 and TRBJ1-2; D may be TRBD1 (5 bases). This CDR3 spans 16 amino acids. In germline, CDR1 is SGHNT, CDR2 YYREEE (reference sequence). Trimming took off 3 bases at V and 2 bases at J, with 17 bases between the two ends. For the CDR3, the DNA is TGTGCCAGCAGCTCGGCAAGTGCCAGGGTGAACTATGGCTACACCTTC. It is translated as CASSSASARVNYGYTF.

This rearrangement joins TRBV28 to TRBJ1-4, with 7 nucleotides matching TRBD1. The CDR3 covers 18 residues. The trim removed 4 bases at V and 0 bases at J, leaving 11 bases unmatched. Germline CDR1 is MDHEN and CDR2 is SYDVKM. CDR3 bases: TGTGCCAGCAGTTCGGGTACAGGGGCCACTGCAACTAATGAAAAACTGTTTTTT. Translation gives CASSSGTGATATNEKLFF. The full variable domain, completed using reference TRBV28 and TRBJ1-4, is DVKVTQSSRYLVKRTGEKVFLECVQDMDHENMFWYRQDPGLGLRLIYFSYDVKMKEKGDIPEGYSVSREKKERFSLILESASTNQTSMYLCASSSGTGATATNEKLFFGSGTQLSVL.

This chain connects TRBV18 to TRBJ1-1, with 9 bases aligning to TRBD1. The J segment lost 4 bases and the V segment lost 8 bases, leaving 5 bases of the junction unmatched. Germline CDR1 KGHSH, CDR2 LQKENI. The CDR3 totals 13 residues. CDR3 bases: TGTGCCAGCGCCGCACAGGGGGCCACTGAAGCTTTCTTT. Protein sequence: CASAAQGATEAFF.

V gene TRBV5-4 combines with J gene TRBJ1-1; a possible D gene is TRBD1 (5 bases). Germline V gene sequence: CDR1 SGHNT, CDR2 YYREEE (reference sequence). The V and J ends lost 5 bases and 0 bases respectively, with 17 bases between them. This CDR3 contains 16 residues. CDR3 region: CASSAGRRGMNTEAFF. In nucleotides, the CDR3 is TGTGCCAGCAGTGCTGGACGGAGGGGAATGAACACTGAAGCTTTCTTT.

This sequence joins TRBV6-5 and TRBJ1-2; 7 bases map to TRBD1. The CDR3 totals 14 residues. From germline, CDR1 is MNHEY and CDR2 SVGAGI. After removal of 4 bases from V and 2 bases from J, the junction contained 4 bases not matched to a gene. The CDR3 nucleotides read TGTGCCAGCAGTTTGCGGACAGGAAACTATGGCTACACCTTC. Translated: CASSLRTGNYGYTF.

The V call is TRBV19, the J call TRBJ1-1, with D possibly matching TRBD1 (5 bases). CDR3 length: 13 amino acids. V was pared by 4 bases and J by 4 bases, with 10 bases between. Per germline, CDR1 LNHDA and CDR2 SQIVND (reference sequence). The CDR3 protein is CASSTIGVTEAFF. CDR3 nucleotides: TGTGCCAGTAGTACCATAGGGGTCACTGAAGCTTTCTTT.

The chain has TRBV6-2 or TRBV6-3 and TRBJ2-7; 9 nucleotides match TRBD2. Trimming cost V 6 bases and J 0 bases; bases outside gene matches: 3. Germline assignment: CDR1 MNHEY and CDR2 SVGEGT. The CDR3 has 14 residues. CDR3 nucleotide sequence: TGTGCCAGCAGCATAGCGGGAGTCTCCTACGAGCAGTACTTC. It translates to CASSIAGVSYEQYF.

The CDR3 bases are TGCGCCAGCAGCTTGCAACAGGGTGAGGAAAAACTGTTTTTT. It translates to CASSLQQGEEKLFF. The gene calls are TRBV5-1 and TRBJ1-4, with a tentative D call TRBD1 (6 bases). There are 14 residues in the CDR3. Germline CDR1 and CDR2: SGHRS and YFSETQ. V was clipped by 1 base and J by 8 bases, with 12 bases between them.

The chain employs TRBV5-1 and TRBJ2-1; 9 bases are shared with TRBD1. Germline CDR1 is SGHRS and CDR2 is YFSETQ. V trimming: 4 bases; J trimming: 5 bases; junction bases outside the gene matches: 13. The length of the CDR3 is 17 residues. The CDR3 DNA is TGCGCCAGCAGCCTAAATCCCCCGGGACAGGGCCACAATGAGCAGTTCTTC. Encoded protein: CASSLNPPGQGHNEQFF.

The rearrangement uses TRBV19 and TRBJ2-3; perhaps TRBD1 as D (5 bases). Trimming shortened V by 8 bases and J by 0 bases, and 18 bases separated the two germline ends. This CDR3 region has 16 residues. From germline, CDR1 is LNHDA and CDR2 SQIVND (reference sequence). In nucleotides, the CDR3 is TGTGCCAGTTCCTTGGGCCAACCAGGGAGCACAGATACGCAGTATTTT. Protein sequence: CASSLGQPGSTDTQYF.

This clone was seen once. The genes are TRBV11-2 and TRBJ2-7, with no clear D. The germline V gene encodes CDR1 SGHAT and CDR2 FQNNGV. V was trimmed by 5 bases and J by 1 base, leaving 12 bases between them. This CDR3 comprises 14 residues. The CDR3 nucleotides read TGTGCCAGCAGCCGAGTACAGAATTCCTACGAGCAGTACTTC. Amino acids: CASSRVQNSYEQYF. The full variable domain, rest sourced from reference TRBV11-2 and TRBJ2-7, is EAGVAQSPRYKIIEKRQSVAFWCNPISGHATLYWYQQILGQGPKLLIQFQNNGVVDDSQLPKDRFSAERLKGVDSTLKIQPAKLEDSAVYLCASSRVQNSYEQYFGPGTRLTVT.

The chain uses TRBV3-1 (or the pseudogene TRBV3-2) and TRBJ1-1; TRBD1 matches 8 bases. J was trimmed by 4 bases and V by 5 bases; bases with no gene match: 9. Germline CDR1 and CDR2: LGHDT and YNNKEL (reference sequence). The CDR3 length is 15 residues. The CDR3 nucleotides read TGTGCCAGCAGCTTGCCGACAGGGGAGGGCACTGAAGCTTTCTTT. Amino acids: CASSLPTGEGTEAFF.

The rearrangement links TRBV18 to TRBJ2-2; D not certain. The CDR3 spans 16 residues. Deletions cut 3 bases from V and 0 bases from J, with 11 bases between. Germline V CDR1 and CDR2: KGHSH, LQKENI. The CDR3 is CASSPLTGSNTGELFF. The CDR3 nucleotides are TGTGCCAGCTCACCTCTGACTGGATCGAACACCGGGGAGCTGTTTTTT.

The chain combines TRBV4-1 with TRBJ1-2; 10 bases match TRBD1. V was pared by 5 bases and J by 7 bases, with 7 bases of the junction left unmatched. This CDR3 is built from 14 residues. Germline loops: CDR1 MGHRA, CDR2 YSYEKL. CDR3 sequence reads: CASSNSWTGGGYTF. The CDR3 DNA reads as TGCGCCAGCAGCAATTCTTGGACAGGGGGTGGCTACACCTTC.

The V gene is TRBV30, the J gene TRBJ2-1, with D possibly TRBD1 on 6 matching bases. V dropped 2 bases and J dropped 9 bases, with 11 bases sitting between them. The CDR3 length is 12 residues. Germline CDR1 GTSNPN, CDR2 SVGIG (reference sequence). Here the CDR3 reads CAWSPTGFEQFF. CDR3 DNA sequence: TGTGCCTGGAGTCCCACAGGGTTTGAGCAGTTCTTC.

Remarks on this clone: Sequence at one end of the junction differs from germline and may be a read error. The chain links TRBV6-5 to TRBJ2-1; 9 bases are a match to TRBD2. Germline-derived CDR1 and CDR2 are MNHEY and SVGAGI. The CDR3 extends over 16 amino acids. The DNA of the CDR3 is TGTGCCAGCAGTTACTCGGGCGGGGGGGCCTATAATGAGCAGTTCTTC. It yields the protein CASSYSGGGAYNEQFF.

The CDR3 spells CASSLERRREQYF. Written as DNA, the CDR3 is TGTGCCAGCAGCTTAGAAAGACGGCGGGAGCAGTACTTC. The chain employs TRBV7-6 and TRBJ2-7; no clear D. In germline, CDR1 is SGHVS, CDR2 FNYEAQ. CDR3 size: 13 residues. The germline V and J ends were trimmed by 1 base and 7 bases, with 11 bases remaining between them.

The chain uses TRBV7-8 and TRBJ2-1; D may be TRBD2 (5 bases). CDR3 length: 16 residues. Germline lookup yields CDR1 SGHVS and CDR2 FQNEAQ. Between the trimmed V and J ends, which lost 5 bases and 1 base, there was a span of 15 bases. The CDR3 nucleotides read TGTGCCAGCAGCCCCACCCCCGGACTTTCCTACAATGAGCAGTTCTTC. Translation gives CASSPTPGLSYNEQFF.

The chain employs TRBV7-9 and TRBJ1-5, with TRBD1 matching 7 bases. V lost 1 base to trimming and J lost 5 bases; unmatched junction nucleotides: 2. The germline gives CDR1 SEHNR, CDR2 FQNEAQ (reference sequence). This CDR3 has 14 amino acids. Here the CDR3 DNA reads TGTGCCAGCAGCTTAGATACAGGGGATCAGCCCCAGCATTTT. Amino acid sequence: CASSLDTGDQPQHF.

The chain carries TRBV5-1 and TRBJ2-2; tentative D call: TRBD2 (6 bases). CDR1 and CDR2 (germline): SGHRS, YFSETQ. This CDR3 is 16 amino acids long. Trimming took off 0 bases at V and 4 bases at J, with 13 bases between the two ends. CDR3 residues: CASSLGRGRITGELFF. The CDR3 region has the DNA TGCGCCAGCAGCTTGGGGCGGGGACGGATCACCGGGGAGCTGTTTTTT.